This T cell receptor beta chain was identified during a study of blood T cell repertoires in COVID-19. Background on the study: COVID-19 samples collected from the United States, Italy and Spain covered acute and convalescent phases.

Per the authors' pipeline: Estimation of nucleated cell counts relied on the amplification of reference gene primers. Profiling relied on immunoSEQ multiplex PCR, and the TCRdb table lists in-frame clones only, not all of them. V, J and clone size were drawn from that table, and D and trimming were deduced from the DNA. The sample has hundreds of thousands of clones, about 91% seen once. CDR1 and CDR2 from the germline V gene are SGHTA and FQGNSA. The CDR3 sequence is 18 residues long. J was trimmed by 0 bases and V by 5 bases; bases with no gene match: 13. The source material was PBMCs or T cells enriched from blood (not recorded which). This TCR was sampled from a middle-aged woman who had recovered from COVID-19. The gene calls are TRBV7-2 and TRBJ1-3; 7 bases agree with TRBD1. The DNA for the CDR3 is TGTGCCAGCAGCCCCCGGGGTGCAGGGGGAAGCTCTGGAAACACCATATATTTT. It is translated as CASSPRGAGGSSGNTIYF.